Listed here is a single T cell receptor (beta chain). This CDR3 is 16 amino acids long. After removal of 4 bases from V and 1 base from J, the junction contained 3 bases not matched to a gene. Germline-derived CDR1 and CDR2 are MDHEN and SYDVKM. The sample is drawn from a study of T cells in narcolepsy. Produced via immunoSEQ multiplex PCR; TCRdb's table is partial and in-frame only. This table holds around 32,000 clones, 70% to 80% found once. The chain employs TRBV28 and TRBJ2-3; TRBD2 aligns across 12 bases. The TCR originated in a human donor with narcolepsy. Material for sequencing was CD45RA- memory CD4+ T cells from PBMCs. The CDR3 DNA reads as TGTGCCAGCAGTTCCGGACTAGCGGGGCGCACAGATACGCAGTATTTT. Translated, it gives CASSSGLAGRTDTQYF.